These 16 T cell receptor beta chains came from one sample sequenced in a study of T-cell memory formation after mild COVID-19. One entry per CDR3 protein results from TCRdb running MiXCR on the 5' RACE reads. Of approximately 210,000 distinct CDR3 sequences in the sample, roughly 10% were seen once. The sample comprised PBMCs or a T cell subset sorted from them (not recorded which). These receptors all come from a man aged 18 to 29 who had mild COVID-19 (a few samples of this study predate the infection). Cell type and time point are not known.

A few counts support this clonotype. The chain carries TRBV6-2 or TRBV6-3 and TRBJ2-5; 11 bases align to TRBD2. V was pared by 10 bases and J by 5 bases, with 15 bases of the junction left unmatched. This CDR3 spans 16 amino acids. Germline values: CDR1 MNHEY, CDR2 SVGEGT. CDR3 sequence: CATLRKTSGEGETQYF. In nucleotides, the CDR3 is TGTGCCACCCTCAGGAAGACTAGCGGGGAGGGTGAGACCCAGTACTTC.

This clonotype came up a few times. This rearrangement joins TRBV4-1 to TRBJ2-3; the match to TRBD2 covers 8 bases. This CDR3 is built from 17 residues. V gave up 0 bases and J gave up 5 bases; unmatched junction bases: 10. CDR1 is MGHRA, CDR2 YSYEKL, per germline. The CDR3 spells CASSQERVAGGEDTQYF. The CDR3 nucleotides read TGCGCCAGCAGCCAAGAAAGAGTCGCGGGGGGTGAAGATACGCAGTATTTT.

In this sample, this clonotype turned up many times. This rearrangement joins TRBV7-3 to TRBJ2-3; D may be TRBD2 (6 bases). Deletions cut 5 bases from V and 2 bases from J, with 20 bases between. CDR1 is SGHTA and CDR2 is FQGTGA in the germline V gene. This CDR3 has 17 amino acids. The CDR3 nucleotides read TGTGCCAGCAGCACCCGGGATGGGCGGGAAAACACAGATACGCAGTATTTT. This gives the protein CASSTRDGRENTDTQYF.

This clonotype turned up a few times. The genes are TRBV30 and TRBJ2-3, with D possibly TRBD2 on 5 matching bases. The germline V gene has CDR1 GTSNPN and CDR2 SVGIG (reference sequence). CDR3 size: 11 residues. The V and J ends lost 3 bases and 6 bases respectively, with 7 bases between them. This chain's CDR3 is CAWRPGDTQYF. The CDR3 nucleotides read TGTGCCTGGAGACCGGGGGATACGCAGTATTTT.

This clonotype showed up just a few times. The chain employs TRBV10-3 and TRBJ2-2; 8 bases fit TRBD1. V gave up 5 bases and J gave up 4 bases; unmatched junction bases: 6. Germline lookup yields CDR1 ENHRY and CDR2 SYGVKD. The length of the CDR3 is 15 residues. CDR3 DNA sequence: TGTGCCATCAGTCCACAGGGGGTCGGCACCGGGGAGCTGTTTTTT. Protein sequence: CAISPQGVGTGELFF.

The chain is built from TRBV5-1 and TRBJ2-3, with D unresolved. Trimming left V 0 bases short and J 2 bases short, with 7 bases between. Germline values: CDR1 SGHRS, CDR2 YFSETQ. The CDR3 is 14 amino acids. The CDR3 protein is CASSLAPPTDTQYF. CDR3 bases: TGCGCCAGCAGCTTGGCCCCCCCCACAGATACGCAGTATTTT.

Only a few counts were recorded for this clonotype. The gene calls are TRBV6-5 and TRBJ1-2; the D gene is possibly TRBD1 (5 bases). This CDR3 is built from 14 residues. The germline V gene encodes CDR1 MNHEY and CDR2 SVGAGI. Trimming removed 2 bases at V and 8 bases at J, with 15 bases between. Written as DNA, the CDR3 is TGTGCCAGCAGTTACGGGACCCACGCGGGGGGCTACACCTTC. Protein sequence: CASSYGTHAGGYTF.

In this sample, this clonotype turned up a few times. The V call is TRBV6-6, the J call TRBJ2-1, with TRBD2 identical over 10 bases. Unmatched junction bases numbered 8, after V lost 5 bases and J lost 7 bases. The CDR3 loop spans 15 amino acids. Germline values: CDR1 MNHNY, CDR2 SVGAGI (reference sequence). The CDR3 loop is CASSDHLAGGNEQFF. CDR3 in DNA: TGTGCCAGCAGTGACCACTTAGCGGGGGGAAATGAGCAGTTCTTC.

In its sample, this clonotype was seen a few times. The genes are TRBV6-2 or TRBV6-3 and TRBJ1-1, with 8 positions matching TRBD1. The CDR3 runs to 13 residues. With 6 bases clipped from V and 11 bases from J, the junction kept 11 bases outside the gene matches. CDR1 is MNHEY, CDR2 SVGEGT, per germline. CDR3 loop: CASRGTGLWVAFF. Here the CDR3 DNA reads TGTGCCAGCAGAGGGACAGGCCTTTGGGTTGCTTTCTTT.

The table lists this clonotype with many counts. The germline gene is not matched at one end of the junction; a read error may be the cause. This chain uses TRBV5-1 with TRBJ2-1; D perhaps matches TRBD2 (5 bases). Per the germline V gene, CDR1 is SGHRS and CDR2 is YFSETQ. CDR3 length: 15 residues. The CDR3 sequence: CASRLVGSSYNEQFF. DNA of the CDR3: TGCGCCAGCAGGTTGGTGGGGAGCTCCTACAATGAGCAGTTCTTC.

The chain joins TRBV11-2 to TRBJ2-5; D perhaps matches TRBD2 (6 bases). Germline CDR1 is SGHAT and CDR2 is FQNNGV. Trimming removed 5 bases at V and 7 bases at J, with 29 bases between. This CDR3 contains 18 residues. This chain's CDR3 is CASSPLGRKTSLRGTQYF. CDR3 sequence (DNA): TGTGCCAGCAGCCCCCTGGGGAGAAAGACGTCTCTGCGGGGGACCCAGTACTTC.

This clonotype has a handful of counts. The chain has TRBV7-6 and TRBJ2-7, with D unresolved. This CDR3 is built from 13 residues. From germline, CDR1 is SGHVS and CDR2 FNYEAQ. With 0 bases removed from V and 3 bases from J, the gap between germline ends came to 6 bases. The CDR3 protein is CASSLAQFYEQYF. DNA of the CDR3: TGTGCCAGCAGCTTAGCGCAGTTCTACGAGCAGTACTTC.

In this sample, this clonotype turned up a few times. The CDR3 here is CASSGTGSPNEKLFF. CDR3 DNA sequence: TGCGCCAGCAGTGGTACAGGGTCTCCTAATGAAAAACTGTTTTTT. The J gene is TRBJ1-4, the V gene TRBV5-1, with D possibly being TRBD1 (6 bases). The CDR3 consists of 15 residues. The germline V gene has CDR1 SGHRS and CDR2 YFSETQ. V gave up 5 bases and J gave up 3 bases, with 14 bases separating them.

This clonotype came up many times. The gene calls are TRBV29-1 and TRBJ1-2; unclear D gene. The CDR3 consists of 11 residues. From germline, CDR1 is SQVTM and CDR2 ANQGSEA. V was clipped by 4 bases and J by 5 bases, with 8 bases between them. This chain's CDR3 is CSVGLGYGYTF. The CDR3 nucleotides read TGCAGCGTTGGGCTGGGGTATGGCTACACCTTC.

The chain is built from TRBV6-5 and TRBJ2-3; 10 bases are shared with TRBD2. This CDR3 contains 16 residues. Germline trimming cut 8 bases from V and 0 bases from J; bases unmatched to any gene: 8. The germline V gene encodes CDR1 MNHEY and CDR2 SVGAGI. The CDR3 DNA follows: TGTGCCAGCTCCACTCGACTAGCGGGTAGCACAGATACGCAGTATTTT. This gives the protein CASSTRLAGSTDTQYF.

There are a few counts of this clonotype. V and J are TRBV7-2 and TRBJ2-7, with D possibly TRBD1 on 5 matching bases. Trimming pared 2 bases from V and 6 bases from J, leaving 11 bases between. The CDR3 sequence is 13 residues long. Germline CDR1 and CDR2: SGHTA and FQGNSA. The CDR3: CASSLSGSGEQYF. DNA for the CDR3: TGTGCCAGCAGCTTATCAGGGTCGGGCGAGCAGTACTTC.